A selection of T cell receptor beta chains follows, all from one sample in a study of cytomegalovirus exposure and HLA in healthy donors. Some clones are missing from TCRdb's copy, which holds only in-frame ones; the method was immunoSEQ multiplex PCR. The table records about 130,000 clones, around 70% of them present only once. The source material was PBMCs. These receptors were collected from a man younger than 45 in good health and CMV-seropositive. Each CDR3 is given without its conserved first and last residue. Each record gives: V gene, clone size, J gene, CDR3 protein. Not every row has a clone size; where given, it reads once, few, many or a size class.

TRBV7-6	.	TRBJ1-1	ASSFSNATGITEAF
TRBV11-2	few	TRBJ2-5	ASSGRPGSSETQY
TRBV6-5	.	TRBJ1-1	ASSYWPNTEAF
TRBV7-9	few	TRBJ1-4	ASSLTQGRWEKLF
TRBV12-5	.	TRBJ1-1	ASGLAMNTEAF
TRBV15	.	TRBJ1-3	ATSRLDRGNTIY
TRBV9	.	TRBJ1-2	ASSVEAGYYT
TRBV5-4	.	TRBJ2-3	ASSLAGLASNGQY
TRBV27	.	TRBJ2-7	ASSTNPLVAGFLYEQY
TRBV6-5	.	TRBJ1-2	ASTTGGPGRYT
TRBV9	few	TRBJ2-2	ASSVKAGGTGELF
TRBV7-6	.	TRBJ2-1	ASSRLSSYNEQF
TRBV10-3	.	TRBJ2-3	AIAGGTDTQY
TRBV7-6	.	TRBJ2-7	ASSLDRGGEQY
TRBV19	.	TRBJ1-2	ASRPAGGLGAIGYT
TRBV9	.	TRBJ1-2	ASSPWTQQGAYGYT
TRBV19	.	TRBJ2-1	ASSPRTIYNEQF
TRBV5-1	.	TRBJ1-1	ASSLRGNTEAF
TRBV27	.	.	ASSYFPGTGPTYEQY
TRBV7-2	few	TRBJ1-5	ASSLVIFNQPQH
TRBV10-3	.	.	ASQLGQGAEQY
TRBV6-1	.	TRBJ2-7	ASFGLGRREQY
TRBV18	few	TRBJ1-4	ASSPMVQGATMEKLF
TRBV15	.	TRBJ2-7	ATSRGPAEAYEQY
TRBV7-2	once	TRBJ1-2	ASSSRAGGTESFYGYT
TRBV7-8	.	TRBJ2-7	ASSLTRTSGSVY
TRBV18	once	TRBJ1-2	ASSPRQGEVDGYT
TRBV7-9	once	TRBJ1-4	SSSFGNHGGTNEKLF
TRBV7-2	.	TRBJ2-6	ASSLRGGGSGANVLT
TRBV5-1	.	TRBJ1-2	ASSQSQGTANYGYT
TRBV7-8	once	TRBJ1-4	ASSLRLDRTAEKLF
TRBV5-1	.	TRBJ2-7	ASSWDRYEQY
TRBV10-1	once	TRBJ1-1	ASSESRNPGTEAF
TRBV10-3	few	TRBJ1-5	AIRGQGGSNQPQH
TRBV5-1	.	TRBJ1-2	ASSFAGENYGYT
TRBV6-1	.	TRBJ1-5	ASSRGEGVGQPQH
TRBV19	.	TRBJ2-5	ASSILAGGPRETQY
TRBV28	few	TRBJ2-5	ASSSTPGVGETQY
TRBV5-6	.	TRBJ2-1	ASSLADRGPYNEQF
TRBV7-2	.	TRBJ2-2	ASSLFDFTGELF
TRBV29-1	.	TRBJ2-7	SVGGSGTPYEQY
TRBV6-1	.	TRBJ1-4	ASSDRGITNEKLF
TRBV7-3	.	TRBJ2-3	ASSPFAGTDTQY
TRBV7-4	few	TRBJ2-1	ASSFRLVLRNEQF
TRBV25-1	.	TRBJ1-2	ASSKGRGGDGYT
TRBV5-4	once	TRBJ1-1	ASSLDQREAF
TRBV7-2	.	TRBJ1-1	ASSLVDSGNTEAF
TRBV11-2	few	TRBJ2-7	ASSLFAGANYEQY
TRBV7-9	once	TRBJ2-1	ASSLSGKPPHNEQF
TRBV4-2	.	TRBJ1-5	ASSQDITGGWQPQH
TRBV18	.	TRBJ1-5	ASSPPGDRVQPQH
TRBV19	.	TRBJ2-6	ASRDFGANVLT
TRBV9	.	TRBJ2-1	ASSAGLAAYNEQF
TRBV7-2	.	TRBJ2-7	ASSRTSYGLREQY
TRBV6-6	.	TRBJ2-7	ASNRQGYSYEQY